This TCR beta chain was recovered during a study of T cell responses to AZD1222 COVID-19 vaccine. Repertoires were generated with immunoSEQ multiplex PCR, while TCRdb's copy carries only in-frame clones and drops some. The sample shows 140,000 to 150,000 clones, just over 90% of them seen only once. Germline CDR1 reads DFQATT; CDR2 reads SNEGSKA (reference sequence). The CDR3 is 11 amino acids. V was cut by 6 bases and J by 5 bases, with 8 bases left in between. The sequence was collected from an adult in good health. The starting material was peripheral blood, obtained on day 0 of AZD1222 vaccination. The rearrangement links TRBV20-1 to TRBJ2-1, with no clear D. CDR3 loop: CSALFDNEQFF. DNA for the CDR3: TGCAGTGCACTTTTCGACAATGAGCAGTTCTTC.